The source of this TCR beta chain is a study of blood T cell repertoires in COVID-19. Study details: T cells, B-cell-depleted T cells, or PBMCs supplied cDNA or gDNA.

Per the study methods: Estimation of nucleated cell counts relied on the amplification of reference gene primers. Repertoires were generated with immunoSEQ multiplex PCR, while TCRdb's copy carries only in-frame clones and drops some. That table supplies the V and J calls and clone size; D and trimming were determined from the DNA. Of 200,000 to 250,000 clones listed, 83% are singletons. Enrolment of Seattle patients took place during active infection, and they were followed longitudinally. Germline CDR1 reads GTSNPN; CDR2 reads SVGIG (reference sequence). CDR3 length equals 13 residues. Trimming took 1 base from V and 6 from J, leaving 7 bases between them.

This sequence joins TRBV30 and TRBJ1-6; D is uncertain. This TCR was sampled from a woman younger than 45 with COVID-19, enrolled during active disease. Material: peripheral blood. The CDR3: CAWSATGNSPLHF. In nucleotides, the CDR3 is TGTGCCTGGAGTGCCACGGGTAATTCACCCCTCCACTTT. The variable domain in full, completed from reference TRBV30 and TRBJ1-6, reads SQTIHQWPATLVQPVGSPLSLECTVEGTSNPNLYWYRQAAGRGLQLLFYSVGIGQISSEVPQNLSASRPQDRQFILSSKKLLLSDSGFYLCAWSATGNSPLHFGNGTRLTVT.